Presented here are 19 T cell receptor beta chains from one specimen sequenced in a study of shared clonotypes between healthy human individuals. Profiling relied on immunoSEQ multiplex PCR, and the TCRdb table lists in-frame clones only, not all of them. The sample carries some 1,100,000 clones, 75% to 80% recorded once. Sequencing was performed on memory CD4+ T cells from PBMCs. Sample subset: CD45RA-negative fraction. These receptors originate from a man aged 18 to 30 in good health. Some clones in this sample may be carry-over from other donors' samples.

The gene calls are TRBV6-1 and TRBJ1-5; 9 bases map to TRBD1. Germline values: CDR1 MNHNS, CDR2 SASEGT. The CDR3 sequence is 15 residues long. The V gene end was trimmed by 8 bases and the J gene end by 2 bases; junction bases not matched to a gene: 7. In DNA form, the CDR3 reads TGTGCCAGCCGCACGACAGGGGGTGGCAATCAGCCCCAGCATTTT. It is translated as CASRTTGGGNQPQHF.

Many counts were recorded for this clone. Lacking the conserved final phenylalanine or tryptophan, this CDR3 likely reflects a read error. The DNA is left out, because the CDR3 cannot be placed on it with certainty; the CDR3 is given as TCRdb lists it. The gene calls are TRBV10-3 and TRBJ1-3. Germline CDR1 and CDR2: ENHRY and SYGVKD. The CDR3 spans 13 amino acids, including both terminal residues. The CDR3 loop is CAISEALRAGTPL.

CDR3 sequence (DNA): TGTGCCAGCAGTGAGGGTACAGGGGAGACCTACGAGCAGTACTTC. The encoded protein is CASSEGTGETYEQYF. V usage is TRBV25-1 and J usage is TRBJ2-7; 7 bases are a match to TRBD1. The CDR3 is 15 amino acids. V lost 3 bases, J lost 2 bases, and 7 bases stayed unmatched. In germline, CDR1 is MGHDK, CDR2 SYGVNS.

The table lists this clone with a count of one. Other DNA sequences from this sample encode an identical CDR3 as well. V gene TRBV9 combines with J gene TRBJ2-3; D may be TRBD1 (6 bases). Trimming cost V 0 bases and J 6 bases, with 8 bases left between them. Germline CDR1 is SGDLS and CDR2 is YYNGEE. The CDR3 extends over 13 amino acids. The CDR3 is CASSVAGADTQYF. The CDR3 region has the DNA TGTGCCAGCAGCGTAGCAGGGGCCGATACGCAGTATTTT.

This clone occurred many times. This sequence joins TRBV5-1 and TRBJ2-7; D call uncertain. V gave up 1 base and J gave up 3 bases, with 8 bases separating them. The CDR3 length is 13 residues. The germline gives CDR1 SGHRS, CDR2 YFSETQ. The CDR3 sequence is CASSLSPRYEQYF. The CDR3 DNA follows: TGCGCCAGCAGCTTGTCCCCCCGCTACGAGCAGTACTTC.

This chain's CDR3 is CASSLRRGTEQFF. CDR3 nucleotide sequence: TGTGCCAGCAGCTTACGGAGAGGGACTGAGCAGTTCTTC. The chain uses TRBV7-2 and TRBJ2-1, with D possibly being TRBD1 or TRBD2 (5 bases each). CDR3 length: 13 amino acids. With 2 bases removed from V and 9 bases from J, the gap between germline ends came to 11 bases. The germline V gene has CDR1 SGHTA and CDR2 FQGNSA.

The CDR3 loop reads CASSLGQGLGSPLHF. The DNA for the CDR3 is TGTGCCAGCAGCTTAGGTCAGGGGCTGGGTTCACCCCTCCACTTT. J is TRBJ1-6 and V is TRBV11-2, with a weak D call TRBD1 (6 bases). V lost 1 base to trimming and J lost 9 bases, with 13 bases between them. CDR1 and CDR2 (germline): SGHAT, FQNNGV. CDR3 size: 15 residues.

This chain joins TRBV6-5 and TRBJ1-1; a weak D match, TRBD1 (6 bases). This CDR3 region has 13 residues. From germline, CDR1 is MNHEY and CDR2 SVGAGI. The V end lost 6 bases, the J end lost 4 bases, and 12 bases lay between the germline ends. CDR3 amino acids: CASRGEGGTEAFF. The CDR3 DNA follows: TGTGCCAGCAGGGGTGAAGGGGGCACTGAAGCTTTCTTT.

About this clone: This may stem from a read error, because a much larger clone lies one nucleotide away. Other DNA sequences from this sample encode an identical CDR3 as well. The chain is built from TRBV7-2 and TRBJ2-5; no clear D gene. The V end was cut by 1 base, the J end by 5 bases, with 5 bases between. Germline CDR1 SGHTA, CDR2 FQGNSA. The CDR3 contains 12 residues. For the CDR3, the DNA is TGTGCCAGCAGCTTAGTGGGGGAGACCCAGTACTTC. It codes for CASSLVGETQYF.

The rearrangement links TRBV7-2 to TRBJ2-1; 7 nucleotides line up with TRBD1. This CDR3 spans 14 amino acids. Trimming at V came to 5 bases and at J to 2 bases, leaving 3 bases not matched to a gene. Germline CDR1 is SGHTA and CDR2 is FQGNSA. The CDR3 coding sequence is TGTGCCAGCAGCCCCGGGACAGCCTACAATGAGCAGTTCTTC. It codes for CASSPGTAYNEQFF. Drawing the rest from reference TRBV7-2 and TRBJ2-1, the complete variable domain is GAGVSQSPSNKVTEKGKDVELRCDPISGHTALYWYRQSLGQGLEFLIYFQGNSAPDKSGLPSDRFSAERTGGSVSTLTIQRTQQEDSAVYLCASSPGTAYNEQFFGPGTRLTVL.

J is TRBJ1-3 and V is TRBV5-4; D is uncertain. The CDR3 covers 15 residues. Germline-derived CDR1 and CDR2 are SGHNT and YYREEE (reference sequence). V was clipped by 4 bases and J by 0 bases, with 11 bases between them. CDR3 DNA sequence: TGTGCCAGCAGCGCACAGCATCTCTCTGGAAACACCATATATTTT. This codes for CASSAQHLSGNTIYF.

V is TRBV6-5 and J is TRBJ2-2; 8 nucleotides line up with TRBD1. Germline V gene sequence: CDR1 MNHEY, CDR2 SVGAGI. The CDR3 extends over 14 amino acids. Germline trimming cut 10 bases from V and 3 bases from J; bases unmatched to any gene: 7. The CDR3 region is CATRTGPDTGELFF. The CDR3 nucleotides read TGTGCCACTAGGACAGGGCCGGACACCGGGGAGCTGTTTTTT.

V gene TRBV5-1 combines with J gene TRBJ2-7, with D possibly TRBD1 on 5 matching bases. The germline gives CDR1 SGHRS, CDR2 YFSETQ. There are 13 residues in the CDR3. Between the trimmed V and J ends, which lost 4 bases and 1 base, there was a span of 9 bases. This CDR3 is CASSAGNSYEQYF. The DNA of the CDR3 is TGCGCCAGCAGCGCAGGGAATTCCTACGAGCAGTACTTC.

The rearrangement joins TRBV7-6 to TRBJ2-7; 9 positions agree with TRBD2. From germline, CDR1 is SGHVS and CDR2 FNYEAQ. CDR3 length: 16 amino acids. J was trimmed by 0 bases and V by 1 base; bases with no gene match: 4. The CDR3 reads CASSLGSSGISYEQYF. CDR3 nucleotide sequence: TGTGCCAGCAGCTTAGGTTCTAGCGGGATCTCCTACGAGCAGTACTTC.

The V call is TRBV7-3, the J call TRBJ1-1, with TRBD1 matching 7 bases. CDR1 is SGHTA and CDR2 is FQGTGA in the germline V gene. The CDR3 is made up of 14 amino acids. Germline trimming cut 5 bases from V and 4 bases from J; bases unmatched to any gene: 7. The CDR3 sequence: CASSLDREGTEAFF. The CDR3 DNA follows: TGTGCCAGCAGCCTAGACAGGGAGGGCACTGAAGCTTTCTTT.

CDR3 sequence (DNA): TGTGCCAGCAGTACCTCAGGACAGGATACGCAGTATTTT. Protein: CASSTSGQDTQYF. The chain is built from TRBV6-5 and TRBJ2-3; D possibly corresponds to TRBD1 (6 bases). The CDR3 sequence is 13 residues long. Trimming left V 5 bases short and J 6 bases short, with 12 bases between. Germline-derived CDR1 and CDR2 are MNHEY and SVGAGI.

A few counts support this clone. This sequence joins TRBV7-9 and TRBJ1-5; D ambiguous. Germline V gives CDR1 SEHNR, CDR2 FQNEAQ (reference sequence). With 5 bases removed from V and 5 bases from J, the gap between germline ends came to 13 bases. The CDR3 spans 14 residues. This CDR3 reads CASSPESSHQPQHF. Written as DNA, the CDR3 is TGTGCCAGCAGCCCCGAGTCCAGTCATCAGCCCCAGCATTTT.

The chain is built from TRBV18 and TRBJ2-5; D uncertain. Germline V gene lookup returns CDR1 KGHSH and CDR2 LQKENI. The CDR3 is made up of 14 amino acids. V shed 3 bases and J shed 1 base, with 9 bases lying between them. DNA of the CDR3: TGTGCCAGCTCACCCTCCGCAGTCCAAGAGACCCAGTACTTC. Encoded protein: CASSPSAVQETQYF.

V gene TRBV2 combines with J gene TRBJ1-1; possibly TRBD1 for D (6 bases). The CDR3 is 13 residues long. Trimming left V 7 bases short and J 4 bases short, with 13 bases between. The V gene's germline CDR1 is SNHLY and CDR2 FYNNEI. The CDR3 bases are TGTGCCAGCACCACGGTCAGGGGCACTGAAGCTTTCTTT. Its translation is CASTTVRGTEAFF. Looking up the rest from reference TRBV2 and TRBJ1-1 gives the full variable domain: EPEVTQTPSHQVTQMGQEVILRCVPISNHLYFYWYRQILGQKVEFLVSFYNNEISEKSEIFDDQFSVERPDGSNFTLKIRSTKLEDSAMYFCASTTVRGTEAFFGQGTRLTVV.